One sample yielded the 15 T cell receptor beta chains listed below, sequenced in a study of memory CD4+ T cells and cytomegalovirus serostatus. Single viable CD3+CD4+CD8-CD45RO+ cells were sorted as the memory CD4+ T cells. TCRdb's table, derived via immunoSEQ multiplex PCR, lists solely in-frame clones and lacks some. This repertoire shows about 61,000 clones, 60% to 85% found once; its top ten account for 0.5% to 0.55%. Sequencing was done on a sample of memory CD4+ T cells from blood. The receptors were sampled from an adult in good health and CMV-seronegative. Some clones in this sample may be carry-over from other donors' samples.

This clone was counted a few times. CDR3 bases: TGCAGCGTTGGAAAGGGGAGGAGAGCTTTCTTT. Encoded protein: CSVGKGRRAFF. The chain combines TRBV29-1 with TRBJ1-1, with D tentatively TRBD1 (5 bases). Per the germline V gene, CDR1 is SQVTM and CDR2 is ANQGSEA. V dropped 4 bases and J dropped 10 bases, with 13 bases sitting between them. This CDR3 is built from 11 residues.

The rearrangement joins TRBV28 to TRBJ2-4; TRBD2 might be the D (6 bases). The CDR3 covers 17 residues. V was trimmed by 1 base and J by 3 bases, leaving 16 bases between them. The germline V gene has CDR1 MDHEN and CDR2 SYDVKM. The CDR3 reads CASSLYLGSLGKNIQYF. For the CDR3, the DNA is TGTGCCAGCAGTTTATATCTCGGGAGCTTGGGCAAAAACATTCAGTACTTC.

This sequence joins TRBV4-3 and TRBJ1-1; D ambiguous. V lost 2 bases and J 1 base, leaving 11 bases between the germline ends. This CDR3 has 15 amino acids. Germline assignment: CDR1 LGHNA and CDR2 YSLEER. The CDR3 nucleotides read TGCGCCAGCAGCCAATCTTACCAGGAGAACACTGAAGCTTTCTTT. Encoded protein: CASSQSYQENTEAFF.

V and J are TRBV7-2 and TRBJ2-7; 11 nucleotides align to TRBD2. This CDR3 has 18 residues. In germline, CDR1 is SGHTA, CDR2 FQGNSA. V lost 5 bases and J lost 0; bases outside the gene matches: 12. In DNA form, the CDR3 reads TGTGCCAGCAGCACGCGGACTAGCGGGCCGGTAAGCTCCTACGAGCAGTACTTC. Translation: CASSTRTSGPVSSYEQYF.

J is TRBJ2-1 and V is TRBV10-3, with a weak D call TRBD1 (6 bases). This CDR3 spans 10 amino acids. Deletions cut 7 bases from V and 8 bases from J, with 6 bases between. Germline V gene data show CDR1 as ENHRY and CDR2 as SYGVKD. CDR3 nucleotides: TGTGCCATCAAGGGGGATGAGCAGTTCTTC. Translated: CAIKGDEQFF.

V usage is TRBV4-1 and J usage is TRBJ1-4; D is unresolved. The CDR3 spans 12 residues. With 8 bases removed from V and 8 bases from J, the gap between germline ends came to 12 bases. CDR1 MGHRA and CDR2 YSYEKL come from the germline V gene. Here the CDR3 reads CASRNEGEKLFF. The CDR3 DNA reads TGCGCCAGCCGCAACGAAGGAGAAAAACTGTTTTTT.

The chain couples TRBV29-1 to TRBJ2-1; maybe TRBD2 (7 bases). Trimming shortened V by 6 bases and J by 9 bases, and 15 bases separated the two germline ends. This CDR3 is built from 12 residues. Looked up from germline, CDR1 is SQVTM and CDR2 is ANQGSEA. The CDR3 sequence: CSVARGAAEQFF. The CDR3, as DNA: TGCAGCGTGGCCCGGGGGGCGGCTGAGCAGTTCTTC.

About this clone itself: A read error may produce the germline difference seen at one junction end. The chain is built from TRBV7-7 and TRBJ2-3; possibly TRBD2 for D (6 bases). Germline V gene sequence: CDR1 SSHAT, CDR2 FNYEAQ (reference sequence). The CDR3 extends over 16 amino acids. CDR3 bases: TGTGCTAGCAGCCACCCGGGACTGGATCGAGTAGATACGCAGTATTTT. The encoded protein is CASSHPGLDRVDTQYF.

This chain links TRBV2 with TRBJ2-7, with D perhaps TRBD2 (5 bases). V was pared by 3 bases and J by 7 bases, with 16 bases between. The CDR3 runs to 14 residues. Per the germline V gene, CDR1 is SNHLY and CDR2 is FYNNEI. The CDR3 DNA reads TGTGCCAGCAGTGATGATACGGGATCGCAGGAGCAGTACTTC. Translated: CASSDDTGSQEQYF. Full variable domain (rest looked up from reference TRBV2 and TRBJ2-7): EPEVTQTPSHQVTQMGQEVILRCVPISNHLYFYWYRQILGQKVEFLVSFYNNEISEKSEIFDDQFSVERPDGSNFTLKIRSTKLEDSAMYFCASSDDTGSQEQYFGPGTRLTVT.

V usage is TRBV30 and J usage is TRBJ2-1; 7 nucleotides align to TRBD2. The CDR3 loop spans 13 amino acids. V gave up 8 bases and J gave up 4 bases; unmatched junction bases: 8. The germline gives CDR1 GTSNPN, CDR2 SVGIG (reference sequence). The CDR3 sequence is CASLRGGYNEQFF. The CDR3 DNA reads TGTGCCAGCCTCCGCGGGGGATACAATGAGCAGTTCTTC.

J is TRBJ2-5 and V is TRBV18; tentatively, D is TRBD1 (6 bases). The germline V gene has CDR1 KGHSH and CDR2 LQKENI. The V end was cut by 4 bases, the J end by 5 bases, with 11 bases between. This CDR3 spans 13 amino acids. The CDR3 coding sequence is TGTGCCAGCTCACTGCGACAGGTGGAGACCCAGTACTTC. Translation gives CASSLRQVETQYF.

The DNA of the CDR3 is TGTGCCAGCAGCAAACTAGCGGGGGGGGTTGGGGTTGAGCAGTTCTTC. Translated: CASSKLAGGVGVEQFF. V is TRBV7-2 and J is TRBJ2-1; 13 bases align to TRBD2. This CDR3 is built from 16 residues. CDR1 is SGHTA, CDR2 FQGNSA, per germline. Trimming at V came to 5 bases and at J to 9 bases, leaving 10 bases not matched to a gene.

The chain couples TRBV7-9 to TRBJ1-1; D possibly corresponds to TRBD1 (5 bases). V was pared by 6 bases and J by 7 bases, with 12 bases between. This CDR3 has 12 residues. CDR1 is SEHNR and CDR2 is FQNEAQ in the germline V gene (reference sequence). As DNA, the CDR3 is TGTGCCAGCAGTGGGGCGGGGATTGAAGCTTTCTTT. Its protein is CASSGAGIEAFF.

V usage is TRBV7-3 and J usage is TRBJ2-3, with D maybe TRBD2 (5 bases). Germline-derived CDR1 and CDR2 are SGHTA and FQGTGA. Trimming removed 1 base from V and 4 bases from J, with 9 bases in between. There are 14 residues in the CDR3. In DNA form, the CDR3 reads TGTGCCAGCAGCTTAAATGGGGAGTCAGATACGCAGTATTTT. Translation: CASSLNGESDTQYF.

The CDR3 protein is CASRFDDRGGTEAFF. DNA of the CDR3: TGTGCCAGCAGATTTGATGACAGGGGAGGAACTGAAGCTTTCTTT. V usage is TRBV27 and J usage is TRBJ1-1, with 8 bases fitting TRBD1. The V gene's germline CDR1 is MNHEY and CDR2 SMNVEV (reference sequence). The CDR3 runs to 15 residues. J was trimmed by 5 bases and V by 6 bases; bases with no gene match: 11.